The TCR beta chain under discussion was sequenced for a study of cytomegalovirus exposure and HLA in healthy donors. As for the study in general: T cells numbering about 180 million yielded some 120 million unique TCR beta sequences in an earlier analysis.

Concerning this clone itself: Its specificity is unknown.

Germline CDR1 is SGHRS and CDR2 is YFSETQ. V gave up 4 bases and J gave up 2 bases; unmatched junction bases: 5. The CDR3 sequence is 15 residues long. The primer mix had 60 Vbeta and 13 Jbeta primers. The assay was immunoSEQ multiplex PCR, and TCRdb's table has in-frame clones only and misses some. The table records roughly 100,000 clones, 69% of them present only once. Study conclusions and caveats: Reports showed the classifier diagnosing cytomegalovirus status with high specificity and sensitivity. Roughly uniform depth of sequencing across donors was assumed in presence/absence analyses. TCR beta chain V- and J-gene trimming was linked, in a later analysis, to a missense variant in DCLRE1C.

V gene TRBV5-1 combines with J gene TRBJ2-7; 11 nucleotides line up with TRBD1. Specimen: PBMCs. This receptor was obtained from a man aged 25 to 40 in good health and CMV-seronegative. Here the CDR3 reads CASSPRTGGPYEQYF. The DNA of the CDR3 is TGCGCCAGCAGCCCGAGGACAGGGGGCCCCTACGAGCAGTACTTC.